This entry lists 10 T cell receptor beta chains sequenced from one sample in a study of T cell repertoires in cytomegalovirus infection. TCRdb recomputed calls from the reads with MiXCR, one row per CDR3 protein. The sample contains approximately 200,000 distinct CDR3 sequences, roughly 30% of which appear only once. The sample consisted of PBMCs. The receptors originated from a human donor in good health (CMV status not recorded). Some clones in this sample may be carry-over from other donors' samples.

This clonotype was observed at least ten times. J is TRBJ2-7 and V is TRBV11-2; a possible D gene is TRBD2 (6 bases). Trimming stripped 1 base from V and 4 bases from J, with 11 bases between. The germline gives CDR1 SGHAT, CDR2 FQNNGV. This CDR3 is built from 14 residues. Here the CDR3 DNA reads TGTGCCAGCAGCTTAGGCGGACTACCGTACGAGCAGTACTTC. Protein product: CASSLGGLPYEQYF. The full variable domain, completed using reference TRBV11-2 and TRBJ2-7, is EAGVAQSPRYKIIEKRQSVAFWCNPISGHATLYWYQQILGQGPKLLIQFQNNGVVDDSQLPKDRFSAERLKGVDSTLKIQPAKLEDSAVYLCASSLGGLPYEQYFGPGTRLTVT.

The V and J genes are TRBV15 and TRBJ1-2, with D possibly matching TRBD1 (5 bases). Per the germline V gene, CDR1 is LNHNV and CDR2 is YYDKDF (reference sequence). There are 17 residues in the CDR3. The V and J ends lost 0 bases and 5 bases respectively, with 19 bases between them. CDR3 sequence: CATSRDLVTNEGYGYTF. The CDR3 DNA reads TGTGCCACCAGCAGAGATCTCGTGACCAATGAGGGGTATGGCTACACCTTC.

V usage is TRBV20-1 and J usage is TRBJ1-3, with D unclear. Germline CDR1 DFQATT, CDR2 SNEGSKA (reference sequence). The germline V and J ends were trimmed by 0 bases and 0 bases, with 9 bases remaining between them. CDR3 length: 15 residues. The CDR3 DNA sequence: TGCAGTGCTAGAGAAAGGGTCTCCTCTGGAAACACCATATATTTT. Its translation is CSARERVSSGNTIYF.

The chain links TRBV19 to TRBJ2-6; the D is unclear. CDR3 length: 15 residues. V lost 5 bases, J lost 0 bases, and 8 bases lay in between. Looked up from germline, CDR1 is LNHDA and CDR2 is SQIVND (reference sequence). The CDR3 region is CASSPPNSGANVLTF. CDR3 in DNA: TGTGCCAGTAGTCCACCGAACTCTGGGGCCAACGTCCTGACTTTC.

This clonotype has only a few counts. The V and J genes are TRBV7-8 and TRBJ1-4, with D possibly TRBD1 on 5 matching bases. The germline V and J ends were trimmed by 3 bases and 0 bases, with 8 bases remaining between them. Germline V gives CDR1 SGHVS, CDR2 FQNEAQ. This CDR3 spans 15 amino acids. CDR3 bases: TGTGCCAGCAGCTTGATCAGGGCAACTAATGAAAAACTGTTTTTT. Its translation is CASSLIRATNEKLFF.

The chain joins TRBV29-1 to TRBJ2-7; 9 nucleotides agree with TRBD1. The germline V gene encodes CDR1 SQVTM and CDR2 ANQGSEA. Trimming took 7 bases from V and 3 from J; bases not matched to a gene: 10. This CDR3 is 14 amino acids long. Written as DNA, the CDR3 is TGCAGCGGGGGTGGAGGGACAGGGCTCTACGAGCAGTACTTC. Its protein product is CSGGGGTGLYEQYF.

This clonotype was seen more than once but under ten times. V usage is TRBV11-3 and J usage is TRBJ2-6; D unclear. From germline, CDR1 is SGHNT and CDR2 YENEEA. V lost 5 bases and J 3 bases, leaving 11 bases between the germline ends. The CDR3 has 15 residues. Here the CDR3 DNA reads TGTGCCAGCAGCCCTGGAAAGCTTGGGGCCAACGTCCTGACTTTC. Translated, it gives CASSPGKLGANVLTF.

V and J are TRBV30 and TRBJ1-1; D not certain. CDR3 length: 13 amino acids. Germline assignment: CDR1 GTSNPN and CDR2 SVGIG (reference sequence). The V end lost 4 bases, the J end lost 5 bases, and 14 bases lay between the germline ends. The CDR3 sequence is CAWIDLAGTEAFF. As DNA, the CDR3 is TGTGCCTGGATCGACCTAGCCGGAACTGAAGCTTTCTTT.

The sample holds a few counts of this clonotype. This sequence joins TRBV28 and TRBJ2-1; 8 positions match TRBD1. CDR3 length equals 18 residues. J lost 4 bases, V lost 5 bases, and 16 bases had no gene match. The germline gives CDR1 MDHEN, CDR2 SYDVKM. The CDR3 is CASSPDFGTGFFYNEQFF. CDR3 nucleotide sequence: TGTGCCAGCAGTCCCGATTTCGGGACAGGCTTCTTTTACAATGAGCAGTTCTTC.

Only one count was recorded for this clonotype. The chain carries TRBV4-2 and TRBJ1-2, with D tentatively TRBD1 (6 bases). The CDR3 runs 16 residues. The germline gives CDR1 LGHNA, CDR2 YNFKEQ. V lost 0 bases and J 3 bases, leaving 14 bases between the germline ends. CDR3 nucleotides: TGTGCCAGCAGCCAAGAGTTTTCTAGGACAGACTATGGCTACACCTTC. Translation: CASSQEFSRTDYGYTF.